This TCR beta chain is drawn from a study of blood T cell repertoires in COVID-19. Study-level information: Both acute and convalescent COVID-19 samples were obtained from the United States, Italy and Spain. PBMCs, B-cell-depleted T cells, or T cells provided the cDNA or gDNA that made up the material.

The authors' processing: How many nucleated cells were present was estimated from reference gene primer amplification. Clones were read by immunoSEQ multiplex PCR, and TCRdb kept only the in-frame ones, dropping some. V and J calls and clone size come straight from that table; D and trimming were deduced from the DNA. The sample carries about 60,000 clones, roughly 84% recorded once. The CDR3 loop spans 16 amino acids. The V end was cut by 2 bases, the J end by 0 bases, with 13 bases between. Germline CDR1 reads SGHVS; CDR2 reads FNYEAQ. The source of this sequence is a man younger than 40 with COVID-19, enrolled during active disease. Material: peripheral blood. V is TRBV7-6 and J is TRBJ1-1, with D hard to call. CDR3 in amino acids: CASSLKGGGMNTEAFF. CDR3 DNA sequence: TGTGCCAGCAGCTTAAAGGGAGGCGGCATGAACACTGAAGCTTTCTTT.